This is a list of T cell receptor beta chains from one sample in a study of T cell repertoires in ileal Crohn's disease. The assay was immunoSEQ multiplex PCR, and TCRdb's table has in-frame clones only and misses some. Counted here are roughly 29,000 clones, about four fifths occurring once; the ten biggest clones make up roughly 19%. The specimen sequenced was ileal tissue. These TCRs come from an adult with Crohn's disease. Each CDR3 is given with its conserved first and last residue. Each record gives: J gene, clone size, D gene, V gene, CDR3 DNA, CDR3 protein. D genes are given only for firm matches. Only some rows state a clone size, as once, few, many or a class for expanded clones.

J: TRBJ2-2; size: NA; D: TRBD2; V: TRBV7-2; DNA: TGTGCCAGCAGCTTCACTAGCGGCCAGGCCGGGGAGCTGTTTTTT; CDR3: CASSFTSGQAGELFF
J: TRBJ2-7; size: NA; D: NA; V: TRBV6-6; DNA: TGTGCCAGCAGTTACGAGAGGGTAGAGGACGAGCAGTACTTC; CDR3: CASSYERVEDEQYF
J: TRBJ2-4; size: NA; D: TRBD2; V: TRBV4-1; DNA: TGCGCCAGCAGCCAAGTGACTAGCGGAACAAAAAACATTCAGTACTTC; CDR3: CASSQVTSGTKNIQYF
J: TRBJ2-5; size: once; D: TRBD1; V: TRBV7-2; DNA: TGTGCCAGCAGCTTAGTGGGACAGGGGGCGCGGGAGACCCAGTACTTC; CDR3: CASSLVGQGARETQYF
J: TRBJ2-7; size: NA; D: TRBD2; V: TRBV7-6; DNA: TGTGCCAGCAGCCGCGGGGGCACTAGCGGGAGCTTCCACGAGCAGTACTTC; CDR3: CASSRGGTSGSFHEQYF
J: TRBJ2-3; size: NA; D: TRBD2; V: TRBV15; DNA: TGTGCCTCGAGAACGGGGGGGACAGATACGCAGTATTTT; CDR3: CASRTGGTDTQYF
J: TRBJ1-1; size: NA; D: NA; V: TRBV7-9; DNA: TGTGCCAGCAGCTTCCAAAACACTGAAGCTTTCTTT; CDR3: CASSFQNTEAFF
J: TRBJ2-3; size: once; D: NA; V: TRBV19; DNA: TGTGCCAGTAGTATCTCCAGACTAGATACGCAGTATTTT; CDR3: CASSISRLDTQYF
J: TRBJ1-3; size: NA; D: NA; V: TRBV7-2; DNA: TGTGCCAGCAGCTTAGGATCTAGTAGCTCTGGAAACACCATATATTTT; CDR3: CASSLGSSSSGNTIYF
J: TRBJ2-7; size: NA; D: TRBD1; V: TRBV5-6; DNA: TGTGCCAGCAGCTTGGAAGGCAGGGGGAGCTCCTACGAGCAGTACTTC; CDR3: CASSLEGRGSSYEQYF
J: TRBJ1-3; size: few; D: NA; V: TRBV19; DNA: TGTGCCAGTAGTATAGGACACTCTGGAAACACCATATATTTT; CDR3: CASSIGHSGNTIYF
J: TRBJ2-7; size: NA; D: TRBD1; V: TRBV25-1; DNA: TGTGCCAGCAGTGAGGACAGGTCCTACGAGCAGTACTTC; CDR3: CASSEDRSYEQYF
J: TRBJ2-1; size: NA; D: TRBD1; V: TRBV7-3; DNA: TGTGCCAGCAGCTTGCTGGGACAGGGCTACAATGAGCAGTTCTTC; CDR3: CASSLLGQGYNEQFF
J: TRBJ2-7; size: NA; D: NA; V: TRBV7-2; DNA: TGTGCCAGCAGCTTAATGCGGGATAGTGAGCAGTACTTC; CDR3: CASSLMRDSEQYF
J: TRBJ2-5; size: NA; D: NA; V: TRBV7-6; DNA: TGTGCCAGCAGCTCCTCGGACAGAAAAGAGACCCAGTACTTC; CDR3: CASSSSDRKETQYF
J: TRBJ2-3; size: few; D: NA; V: TRBV7-6; DNA: TGTGCCAGCAGCTTAGAATTCGCAGATACGCAGTATTTT; CDR3: CASSLEFADTQYF
J: TRBJ2-1; size: NA; D: NA; V: TRBV15; DNA: TGTGCCACCTCGGCAGGGCCTTCCTCCTACAATGAGCAGTTCTTC; CDR3: CATSAGPSSYNEQFF
J: TRBJ1-1; size: few; D: NA; V: TRBV2; DNA: TGTGCCAGCAGCGATTCCAGGGTTCGCACTGAAGCTTTCTTT; CDR3: CASSDSRVRTEAFF
J: TRBJ1-2; size: few; D: NA; V: TRBV14; DNA: TGTGCCAGCAGCCAAGATTTAGGCAGACTCTATGGCTACACCTTC; CDR3: CASSQDLGRLYGYTF
J: TRBJ2-5; size: NA; D: TRBD2; V: TRBV7-9; DNA: TGTGCCAGCAGCTCCTCGGCGGGGGGGGAGACCCAGTACTTC; CDR3: CASSSSAGGETQYF
J: TRBJ2-3; size: NA; D: NA; V: TRBV5-4; DNA: TGTGCCAGCAGCTTGGACGGACAGCGCACAGATACGCAGTATTTT; CDR3: CASSLDGQRTDTQYF
J: TRBJ2-5; size: NA; D: NA; V: TRBV18; DNA: TGTGCCAGCTCAGCGTACCAAGAGACCCAGTACTTC; CDR3: CASSAYQETQYF
J: TRBJ2-5; size: once; D: NA; V: TRBV9; DNA: TGTGCCAGCAGCGGGGGGGGCAGCCAAGAGACCCAGTACTTC; CDR3: CASSGGGSQETQYF
J: TRBJ2-3; size: NA; D: NA; V: TRBV9; DNA: TGTGCCAGCAGCGTAGAACGGACTGCCGTGTGGGCAGATACGCAGTATTTT; CDR3: CASSVERTAVWADTQYF
J: TRBJ1-1; size: medium-sized; D: TRBD1; V: TRBV2; DNA: TGTGCCAGCAGACAGGGGATCAACACTGAAGCTTTCTTT; CDR3: CASRQGINTEAFF
J: TRBJ2-5; size: once; D: TRBD1; V: TRBV4-2; DNA: TGTGCCAGCAGCCAGGCGGACAGGGGAGAGACCCAGTACTTC; CDR3: CASSQADRGETQYF
J: TRBJ2-5; size: NA; D: NA; V: TRBV5-1; DNA: TGCGCCAGCAGCTTGGATCCCCTCCGCCAAGAGACCCAGTACTTC; CDR3: CASSLDPLRQETQYF
J: TRBJ2-5; size: NA; D: TRBD1; V: TRBV9; DNA: TGTGCCAGCAGATTGGGACAGGGGCCCCAAGAGACCCAGTACTTC; CDR3: CASRLGQGPQETQYF